The following is a T cell receptor beta chain sequence with its context. Its antigen is unidentified. The sample is drawn from a study of shared clonotypes between healthy human individuals. In the study overall: The study enrolled two women and a few men aged 18 to 49. Study-wide findings and caveats: Estimated clonotype richness was generally higher in naive than memory subsets.

Libraries were prepared by immunoSEQ multiplex PCR; TCRdb keeps only in-frame clonotypes and omits some of them. The profile covers 150,000 to 200,000 clones, with 60% to 75% appearing a single time and roughly 10% taken by the ten largest. The CDR3 sequence is 14 residues long. Trimming shortened V by 6 bases and J by 5 bases, and 13 bases separated the two germline ends. The germline CDR1 and CDR2 sequences are KGHSH and LQKENI. The chain employs TRBV18 and TRBJ1-4; D not certain. The sequence derives from a man aged 25 to 40 in good health. Sequenced sample: memory CD4+ T cells sorted from blood. As to subset: CD45RA-negative fraction. The CDR3 nucleotides read TGTGCCAGCTCTCCCGGGGTAAAAAATGAAAAACTGTTTTTT. It codes for CASSPGVKNEKLFF.